What follows are 27 T cell receptor beta chains derived from one specimen sequenced in a study of blood T cells in healthy people across ages. Primed by a sample-barcoded 5' primer and a J-beta primer mix, a second PCR proceeded for about 7 to 11 cycles. TCRdb analysed the 5' RACE reads with MiXCR anew, one entry per CDR3 protein. The profile covers 600,000 to 1,000,000 distinct CDR3 sequences, with just under 25% appearing a single time and 3% to 4% taken by the ten largest. The data also belong to a second study, concerning T cells of mothers and their children.

Sequenced input: blood. These receptors originate from a boy younger than 18 in good health.

This clonotype showed up just a few times. The V gene is TRBV4-3, the J gene TRBJ2-1; TRBD1 agrees at 7 bases. The CDR3 loop spans 17 amino acids. V dropped 0 bases and J dropped 4; count of bases not matched to a gene: 9. CDR1 is LGHNA and CDR2 is YSLEER in the germline V gene. CDR3 amino acids: CASSQDLGNRGYNEQFF. CDR3 bases: TGCGCCAGCAGCCAAGACCTAGGGAACAGGGGTTACAATGAGCAGTTCTTC.

This clonotype appeared a few times. At one boundary the junction diverges from the germline segment, which might be a read error. The gene calls are TRBV20-1 and TRBJ2-5, with a tentative D call TRBD2 (6 bases). Germline V gives CDR1 DFQATT, CDR2 SNEGSKA (reference sequence). This CDR3 spans 14 amino acids. CDR3: CSARDPYGGETQYF. The CDR3, as DNA: TGCAGTGCTCGAGACCCCTACGGGGGAGAGACCCAGTACTTC.

This chain uses TRBV3-1 with TRBJ2-1, with D unclear. The germline V gene has CDR1 LGHDT and CDR2 YNNKEL (reference sequence). This CDR3 region has 14 residues. Trimming removed 1 base from V and 10 bases from J, with 14 bases in between. In nucleotides, the CDR3 is TGTGCCAGCAGCCAAGTTCCAGGCCCGGGCGAGCAGTTCTTC. It yields the protein CASSQVPGPGEQFF.

This clonotype was seen more than once but under ten times. The V call is TRBV4-3, the J call TRBJ1-4; no clear D. Germline V gives CDR1 LGHNA, CDR2 YSLEER. The CDR3 consists of 15 residues. V was clipped by 0 bases and J by 3 bases, with 8 bases between them. Here the CDR3 reads CASSQEPRSNEKLFF. DNA for the CDR3: TGCGCCAGCAGCCAAGAGCCCAGGTCTAATGAAAAACTGTTTTTT.

The table lists this clonotype with a few counts. The chain joins TRBV29-1 to TRBJ2-5; 8 nucleotides align to TRBD1. There are 13 residues in the CDR3. V lost 5 bases to trimming and J lost 5 bases; unmatched junction nucleotides: 7. Germline V gene lookup returns CDR1 SQVTM and CDR2 ANQGSEA. The chain's CDR3 is CSVTQGAGETQYF. Here the CDR3 DNA reads TGCAGCGTTACCCAGGGGGCCGGGGAGACCCAGTACTTC.

The chain couples TRBV6-2 or TRBV6-3 to TRBJ1-1; 10 bases fit TRBD1. V lost 0 bases to trimming and J lost 1 base; unmatched junction nucleotides: 2. Germline V gene data show CDR1 as MNHEY and CDR2 as SVGEGT. The CDR3 covers 16 residues. As DNA, the CDR3 is TGTGCCAGCAGTTACTCGAGGGACAGGGGGAACACTGAAGCTTTCTTT. Protein: CASSYSRDRGNTEAFF.

This clonotype was counted many times. The rearrangement joins TRBV12-3 or TRBV12-4 to TRBJ2-7, with D possibly TRBD1 on 6 matching bases. Trimming stripped 5 bases from V and 5 bases from J, with 22 bases between. This CDR3 region has 16 residues. The CDR3 DNA reads TGTGCCAGCAGTCCACAAGCACAGGGTTTTAGGAACGAGCAGTACTTC. It is translated as CASSPQAQGFRNEQYF.

CDR3 amino acids: CASSQVVGATVGAYEQYF. CDR3 in DNA: TGCGCCAGCAGCCAAGTAGTAGGAGCAACGGTAGGGGCTTACGAGCAGTACTTC. The chain couples TRBV4-3 to TRBJ2-7, with D possibly being TRBD1 (5 bases). Germline CDR1 and CDR2: LGHNA and YSLEER. V lost 1 base and J 4 bases, leaving 23 bases between the germline ends. The CDR3 runs to 18 residues.

Points on this clonotype: The junction shows a germline mismatch at one end, possibly a read error. The chain is built from TRBV12-3 or TRBV12-4 and TRBJ1-3; no definite D call. This CDR3 has 13 amino acids. The CDR3 reads CAGRLSSGNTIYF. Here the CDR3 DNA reads TGTGCCGGCAGGTTGAGCTCTGGAAACACCATATATTTT.

The chain couples TRBV4-2 to TRBJ1-4; perhaps TRBD1 as D (6 bases). Germline CDR1 is LGHNA and CDR2 is YNFKEQ. Trimming removed 0 bases from V and 10 bases from J, with 15 bases in between. This CDR3 spans 15 amino acids. CDR3 sequence reads: CASSQDRAGVVKLFF. The CDR3 region has the DNA TGTGCCAGCAGCCAAGATCGGGCAGGGGTGGTAAAACTGTTTTTT.

On this clonotype itself: The germline gene is not matched at one end of the junction; a read error may be the cause. This chain joins TRBV12-3 or TRBV12-4 and TRBJ2-5; 10 nucleotides align to TRBD1. This CDR3 spans 14 amino acids. DNA of the CDR3: TGTGCCAGCACCCTCACCGGGACAGGGGCTGAAGTGTTCTTC. Translation gives CASTLTGTGAEVFF.

The gene calls are TRBV28 and TRBJ2-3; maybe TRBD2 (5 bases). The CDR3 has 15 residues. V was cut by 8 bases and J by 8 bases, with 23 bases left in between. Germline CDR1 and CDR2: MDHEN and SYDVKM. CDR3 protein: CASLPQAVGDATQYF. CDR3 bases: TGTGCCAGCCTCCCCCAGGCGGTGGGAGACGCTACGCAGTATTTT.

Points on this clonotype: No conserved phenylalanine or tryptophan is present at the end of the CDR3, so a read error is the likely explanation. The chain links TRBV7-2 to TRBJ2-5; 8 bases line up with TRBD2. CDR3 length: 14 amino acids. CDR1 and CDR2 from the germline V gene are SGHTA and FQGNSA. With 5 bases clipped from V and 5 bases from J, the junction kept 7 bases outside the gene matches. CDR3 sequence: CASSRPGLVETQYL. The CDR3, as DNA: TGTGCCAGCAGCCGCCCGGGACTAGTTGAGACCCAGTACTTA.

The chain is built from TRBV6-6 and TRBJ2-7, with a tentative D call TRBD1 (7 bases). V was clipped by 2 bases and J by 7 bases, with 18 bases between them. This CDR3 comprises 15 residues. In germline, CDR1 is MNHNY, CDR2 SVGAGI (reference sequence). CDR3 nucleotides: TGTGCCAGCAGTTACCGGGACAGTGGGGGGAGGGAGCAGTACTTC. As protein: CASSYRDSGGREQYF.

This clonotype occurred a few times. The chain links TRBV7-9 to TRBJ2-1; D could derive from TRBD1 or TRBD2 (5 bases each). The germline V and J ends were trimmed by 5 bases and 0 bases, with 11 bases remaining between them. CDR1 is SEHNR, CDR2 FQNEAQ, per germline (reference sequence). The CDR3 runs to 15 residues. The CDR3 DNA sequence: TGTGCCAGCAGCCCCAGGGACGGCTCCTACAATGAGCAGTTCTTC. Its translation: CASSPRDGSYNEQFF.

This clonotype appeared a few times. CDR3 sequence (DNA): TGCAGCGTTCCGGGACAGGGCTTTAACTATGGCTACACCTTC. Translating it yields CSVPGQGFNYGYTF. The rearrangement uses TRBV29-1 and TRBJ1-2, with TRBD1 identical over 9 bases. The CDR3 totals 14 residues. Germline loops: CDR1 SQVTM, CDR2 ANQGSEA. The trim removed 5 bases at V and 1 base at J, leaving 5 bases unmatched.

The table lists this clonotype with a few counts. J is TRBJ1-5 and V is TRBV6-6; D ambiguous. The CDR3 spans 14 residues. V lost 3 bases and J 4 bases, leaving 10 bases between the germline ends. Looked up from germline, CDR1 is MNHNY and CDR2 is SVGAGI (reference sequence). For the CDR3, the DNA is TGTGCCAGCAGTTATCAGGACGAAAATCAGCCCCAGCATTTT. This codes for CASSYQDENQPQHF.

This chain links TRBV4-3 with TRBJ2-5; 7 bases are a match to TRBD2. The V and J ends lost 4 bases and 11 bases, in that order; junction bases with no gene match: 13. The CDR3 extends over 14 amino acids. Germline V gene lookup returns CDR1 LGHNA and CDR2 YSLEER. CDR3 residues: CASSLSRGVDEQYF. For the CDR3, the DNA is TGCGCCAGCAGCCTCTCCCGGGGGGTGGATGAGCAGTACTTC.

Remarks on this clonotype: At one of its ends the junction is not consistent with the germline gene, which may arise from a read error. The V and J genes are TRBV12-3 or TRBV12-4 and TRBJ2-1; 16 nucleotides agree with TRBD2. This CDR3 is built from 15 residues. The CDR3 loop reads CASSMGLAGGNVQFF. In nucleotides, the CDR3 is TGTGCCAGCAGCATGGGACTAGCGGGAGGGAATGTGCAGTTCTTC.

V gene TRBV28 combines with J gene TRBJ2-3; the match to TRBD2 covers 8 bases. The germline V gene encodes CDR1 MDHEN and CDR2 SYDVKM. J lost 13 bases, V lost 2 bases, and 5 bases had no gene match. This CDR3 is built from 12 residues. The CDR3 region has the DNA TGTGCCAGCAGTTTAAGGCGGGGGGATAAGTATTTT. This sequence encodes CASSLRRGDKYF.

As regards this clonotype: One junction end does not reproduce the germline sequence, and a read error may be involved. The V call is TRBV20-1, the J call TRBJ2-3; D not resolved. Germline V gene data show CDR1 as DFQATT and CDR2 as SNEGSKA (reference sequence). The CDR3 has 15 amino acids. CDR3 sequence reads: CSAQSRMGSTDTRYF. The CDR3 nucleotides are TGCAGTGCTCAAAGCAGGATGGGTAGCACAGATACGCGGTATTTT.

The chain carries TRBV10-3 and TRBJ2-3, with D unresolved. Germline-derived CDR1 and CDR2 are ENHRY and SYGVKD. The CDR3 extends over 13 amino acids. Deletions cut 0 bases from V and 2 bases from J, with 3 bases between. The CDR3 reads CAISESITDTQYF. In nucleotides, the CDR3 is TGTGCCATCAGTGAGTCCATCACAGATACGCAGTATTTT.

This clonotype was recorded many times. The chain couples TRBV5-1 to TRBJ2-1, with D tentatively TRBD1 or TRBD2 (5 bases each). The germline V and J ends were trimmed by 2 bases and 9 bases, with 15 bases remaining between them. CDR3 length: 14 residues. CDR1 is SGHRS and CDR2 is YFSETQ in the germline V gene. The CDR3 DNA sequence: TGCGCCAGCAGCTTCCAGGGTTCGGGGAGTGAGCAGTTCTTC. This encodes CASSFQGSGSEQFF.

CDR3 loop: CASSSYPNEQFF. CDR3 in DNA: TGTGCCAGCAGCTCGTATCCCAATGAGCAGTTCTTC. The chain carries TRBV7-2 and TRBJ2-1; D is ambiguous. CDR3 length: 12 amino acids. Germline CDR1 SGHTA, CDR2 FQGNSA. Deletions cut 4 bases from V and 6 bases from J, with 7 bases between.

V is TRBV12-3 or TRBV12-4 and J is TRBJ2-3; the D gene is possibly TRBD2 (5 bases). The CDR3 runs to 15 residues. V was cut by 0 bases and J by 1 base, with 8 bases left in between. DNA of the CDR3: TGTGCCAGCAGTTTAGCAATGGAGGGCACAGATACGCAGTATTTT. It translates to CASSLAMEGTDTQYF.

The chain employs TRBV20-1 and TRBJ1-2, with D possibly matching TRBD1 (5 bases). Germline lookup yields CDR1 DFQATT and CDR2 SNEGSKA (reference sequence). Trimming removed 0 bases at V and 3 bases at J, with 20 bases between. This CDR3 has 17 amino acids. CDR3 nucleotide sequence: TGCAGTGCTAGAGATCGACTAGGCTGGGGCACCGACTATGGCTACACCTTC. It yields the protein CSARDRLGWGTDYGYTF.

The CDR3 loop is CATSAAKKYEQYF. CDR3 nucleotide sequence: TGTGCCACCAGCGCTGCAAAAAAATACGAGCAGTACTTC. The chain employs TRBV15 and TRBJ2-7; D gene uncertain. Germline assignment: CDR1 LNHNV and CDR2 YYDKDF (reference sequence). Trimming removed 5 bases at V and 4 bases at J, with 12 bases between. The CDR3 contains 13 residues. Supplemented by reference TRBV15 and TRBJ2-7, the full variable domain reads DAMVIQNPRYQVTQFGKPVTLSCSQTLNHNVMYWYQQKSSQAPKLLFHYYDKDFNNEADTPDNFQSRRPNTSFCFLDIRSPGLGDTAMYLCATSAAKKYEQYFGPGTRLTVT.